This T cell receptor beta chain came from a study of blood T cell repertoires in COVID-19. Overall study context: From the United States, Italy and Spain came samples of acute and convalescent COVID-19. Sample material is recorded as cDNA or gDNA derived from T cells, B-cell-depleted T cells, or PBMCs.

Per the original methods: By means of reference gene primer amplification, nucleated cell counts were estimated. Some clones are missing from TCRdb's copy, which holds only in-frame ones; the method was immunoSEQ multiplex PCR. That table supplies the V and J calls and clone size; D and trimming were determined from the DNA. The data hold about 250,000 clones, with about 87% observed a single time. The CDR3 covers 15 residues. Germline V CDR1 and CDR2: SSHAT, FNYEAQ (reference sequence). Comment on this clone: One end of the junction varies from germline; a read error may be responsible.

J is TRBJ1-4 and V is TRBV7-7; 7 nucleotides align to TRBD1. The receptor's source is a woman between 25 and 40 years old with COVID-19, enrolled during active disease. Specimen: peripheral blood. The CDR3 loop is CASSSRQGGSEKLFF. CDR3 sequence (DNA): TGTGCTAGCAGCTCCCGACAGGGAGGTAGTGAAAAACTGTTTTTT.